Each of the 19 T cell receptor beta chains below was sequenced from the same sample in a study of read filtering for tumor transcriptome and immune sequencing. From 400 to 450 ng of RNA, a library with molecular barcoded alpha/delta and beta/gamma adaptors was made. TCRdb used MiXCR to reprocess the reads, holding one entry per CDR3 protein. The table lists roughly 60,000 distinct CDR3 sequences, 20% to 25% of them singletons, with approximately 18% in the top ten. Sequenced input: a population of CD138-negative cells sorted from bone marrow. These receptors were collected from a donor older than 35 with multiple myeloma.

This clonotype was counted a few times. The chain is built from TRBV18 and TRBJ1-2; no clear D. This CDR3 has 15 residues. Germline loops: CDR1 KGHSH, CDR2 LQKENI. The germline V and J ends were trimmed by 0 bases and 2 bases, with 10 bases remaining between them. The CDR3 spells CASSPPLGKNYGYTF. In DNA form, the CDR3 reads TGTGCCAGCTCACCACCCCTTGGCAAGAACTATGGCTACACCTTC.

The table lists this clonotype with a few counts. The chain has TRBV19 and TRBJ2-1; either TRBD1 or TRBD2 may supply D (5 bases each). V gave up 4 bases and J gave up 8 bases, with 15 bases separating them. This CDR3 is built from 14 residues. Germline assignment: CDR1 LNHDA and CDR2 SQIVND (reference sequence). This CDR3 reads CASSRAGAGDEQFF. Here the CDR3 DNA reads TGTGCCAGTAGTAGGGCCGGGGCCGGGGATGAGCAGTTCTTC.

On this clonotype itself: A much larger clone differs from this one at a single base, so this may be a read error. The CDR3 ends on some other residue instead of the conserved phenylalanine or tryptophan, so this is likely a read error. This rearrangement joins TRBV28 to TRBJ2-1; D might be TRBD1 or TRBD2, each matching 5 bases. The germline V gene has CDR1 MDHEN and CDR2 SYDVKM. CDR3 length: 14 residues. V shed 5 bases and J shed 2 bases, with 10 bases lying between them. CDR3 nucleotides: TGTGCCAGCAGTACTAGGGGCCCCTACAATGAGCAGTTCTCC. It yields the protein CASSTRGPYNEQFS.

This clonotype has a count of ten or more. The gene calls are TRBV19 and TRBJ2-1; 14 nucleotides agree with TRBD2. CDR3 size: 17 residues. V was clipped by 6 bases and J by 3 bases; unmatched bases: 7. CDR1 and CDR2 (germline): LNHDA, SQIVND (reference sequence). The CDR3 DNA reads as TGTGCCAGTAGCGTGACTAGCGGGGGGGCCGGCTACAATGAGCAGTTCTTC. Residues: CASSVTSGGAGYNEQFF.

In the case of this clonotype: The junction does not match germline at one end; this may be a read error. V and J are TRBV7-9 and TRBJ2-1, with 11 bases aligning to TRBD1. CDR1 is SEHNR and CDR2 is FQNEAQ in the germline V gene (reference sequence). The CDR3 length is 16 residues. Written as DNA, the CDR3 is TGTGCCAGCAGTCCTCGGACAGGGGGCTCCTACGATGAGCAGCTCTTC. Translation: CASSPRTGGSYDEQLF.

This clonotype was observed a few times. This CDR3 is CASSQGMAGEQYF. The CDR3 DNA follows: TGCGCCAGCAGCCAAGGTATGGCGGGTGAGCAGTACTTC. This chain uses TRBV4-1 with TRBJ2-7, with a tentative D call TRBD2 (5 bases). CDR1 MGHRA and CDR2 YSYEKL come from the germline V gene. The CDR3 sequence is 13 residues long. V shed 1 base and J shed 7 bases, with 11 bases lying between them.

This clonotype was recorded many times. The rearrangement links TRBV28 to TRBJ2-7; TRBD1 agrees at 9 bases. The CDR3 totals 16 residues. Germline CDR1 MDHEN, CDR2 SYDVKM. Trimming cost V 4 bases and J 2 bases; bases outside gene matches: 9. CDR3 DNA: TGTGCCAGCAGTTCGATCGGACAGGGGCCAACCTACGAGCAGTACTTC. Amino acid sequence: CASSSIGQGPTYEQYF.

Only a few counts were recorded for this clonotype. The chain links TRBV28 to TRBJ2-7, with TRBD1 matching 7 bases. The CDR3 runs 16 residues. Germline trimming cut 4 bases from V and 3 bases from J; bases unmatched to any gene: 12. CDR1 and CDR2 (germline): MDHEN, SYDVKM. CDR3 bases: TGTGCCAGCAGTTCCCCGGGACAGAGTTTCAACTACGAGCAGTACTTC. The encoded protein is CASSSPGQSFNYEQYF.

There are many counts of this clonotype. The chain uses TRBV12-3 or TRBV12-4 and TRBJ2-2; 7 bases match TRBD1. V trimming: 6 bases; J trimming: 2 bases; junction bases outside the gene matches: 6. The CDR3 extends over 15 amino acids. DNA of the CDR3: TGTGCCAGCAGCACCGGGACAGTCAACACCGGGGAGCTGTTTTTT. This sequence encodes CASSTGTVNTGELFF.

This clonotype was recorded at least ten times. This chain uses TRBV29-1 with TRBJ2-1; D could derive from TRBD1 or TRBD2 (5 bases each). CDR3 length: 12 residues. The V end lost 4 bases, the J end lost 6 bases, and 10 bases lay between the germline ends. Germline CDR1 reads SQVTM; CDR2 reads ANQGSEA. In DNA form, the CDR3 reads TGCAGCGTTGTAGGGACCTCCAATGAGCAGTTCTTC. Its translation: CSVVGTSNEQFF.

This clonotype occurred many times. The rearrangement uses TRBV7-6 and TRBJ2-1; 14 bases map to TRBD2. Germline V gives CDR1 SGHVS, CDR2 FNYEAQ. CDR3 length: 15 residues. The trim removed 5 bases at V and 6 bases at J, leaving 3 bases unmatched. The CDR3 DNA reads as TGTGCCAGCAGCCCAGGACTAGCGGGAGGCAATGAGCAGTTCTTC. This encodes CASSPGLAGGNEQFF. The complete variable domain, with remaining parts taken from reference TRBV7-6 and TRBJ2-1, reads GAGVSQSPRYKVTKRGQDVALRCDPISGHVSLYWYRQALGQGPEFLTYFNYEAQQDKSGLPNDRFSAERPEGSISTLTIQRTEQRDSAMYRCASSPGLAGGNEQFFGPGTRLTVL.

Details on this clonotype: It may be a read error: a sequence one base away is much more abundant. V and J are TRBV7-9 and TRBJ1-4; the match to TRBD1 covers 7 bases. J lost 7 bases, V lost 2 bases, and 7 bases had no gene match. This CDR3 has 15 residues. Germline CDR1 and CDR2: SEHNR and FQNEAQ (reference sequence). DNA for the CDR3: TGTGCCAGCAGCTTACCCGGGACAGCGAGTGAAAAACTGTTTTTT. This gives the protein CASSLPGTASEKLFF.

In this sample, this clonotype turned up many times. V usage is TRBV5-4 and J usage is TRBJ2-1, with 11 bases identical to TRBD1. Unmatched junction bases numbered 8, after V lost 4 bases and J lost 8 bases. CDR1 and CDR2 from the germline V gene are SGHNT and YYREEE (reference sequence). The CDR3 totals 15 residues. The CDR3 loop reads CASSQGQGAIDEQFF. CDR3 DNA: TGTGCCAGCAGCCAAGGACAGGGGGCAATCGATGAGCAGTTCTTC.

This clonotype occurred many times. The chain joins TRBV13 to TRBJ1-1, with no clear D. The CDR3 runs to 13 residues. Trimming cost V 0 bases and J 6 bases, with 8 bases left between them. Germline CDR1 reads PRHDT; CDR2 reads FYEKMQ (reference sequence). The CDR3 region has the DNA TGTGCCAGCAGCTTAGGGGGGTGGTCTGAAGCTTTCTTT. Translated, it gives CASSLGGWSEAFF. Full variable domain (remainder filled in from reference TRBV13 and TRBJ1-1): AAGVIQSPRHLIKEKRETATLKCYPIPRHDTVYWYQQGPGQDPQFLISFYEKMQSDKGSIPDRFSAQQFSDYHSELNMSSLELGDSALYFCASSLGGWSEAFFGQGTRLTVV.

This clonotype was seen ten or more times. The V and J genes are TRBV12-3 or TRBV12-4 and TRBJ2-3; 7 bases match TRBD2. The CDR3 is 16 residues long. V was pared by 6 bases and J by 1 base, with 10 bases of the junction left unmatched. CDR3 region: CASSRFSSGRTDTQYF. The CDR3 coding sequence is TGTGCCAGCAGCCGATTCTCTAGCGGACGCACAGATACGCAGTATTTT.

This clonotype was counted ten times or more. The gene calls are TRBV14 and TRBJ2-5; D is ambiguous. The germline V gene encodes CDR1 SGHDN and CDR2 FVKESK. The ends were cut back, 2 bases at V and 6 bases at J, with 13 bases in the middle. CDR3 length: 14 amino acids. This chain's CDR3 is CASSQLSAVQTQYF. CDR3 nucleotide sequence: TGTGCCAGCAGCCAACTTTCCGCTGTCCAGACCCAGTACTTC.

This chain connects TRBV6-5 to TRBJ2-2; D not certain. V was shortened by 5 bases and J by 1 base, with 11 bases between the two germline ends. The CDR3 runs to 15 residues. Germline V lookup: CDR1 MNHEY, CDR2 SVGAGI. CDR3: CASSPRPRNTGELFF. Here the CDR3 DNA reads TGTGCCAGCAGTCCACGACCACGGAACACCGGGGAGCTGTTTTTT.

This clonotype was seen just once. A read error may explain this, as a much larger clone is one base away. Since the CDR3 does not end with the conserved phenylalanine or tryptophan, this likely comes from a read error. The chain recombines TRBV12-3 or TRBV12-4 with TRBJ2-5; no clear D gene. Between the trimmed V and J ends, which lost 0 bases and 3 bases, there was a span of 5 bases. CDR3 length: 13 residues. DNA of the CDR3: TGTGCCAGCAGTTTAGCCCCGGAAGAGACCCAGTACATC. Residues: CASSLAPEETQYI.

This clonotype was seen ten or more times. The CDR3 is CSVAFSTESYGYTF. For the CDR3, the DNA is TGCAGCGTGGCGTTTTCGACAGAGAGTTATGGCTACACCTTC. This chain uses TRBV29-1 with TRBJ1-2; possible D gene TRBD1, 5 bases. Germline CDR1 SQVTM, CDR2 ANQGSEA. V was pared by 6 bases and J by 5 bases, with 19 bases between. CDR3 length: 14 amino acids.